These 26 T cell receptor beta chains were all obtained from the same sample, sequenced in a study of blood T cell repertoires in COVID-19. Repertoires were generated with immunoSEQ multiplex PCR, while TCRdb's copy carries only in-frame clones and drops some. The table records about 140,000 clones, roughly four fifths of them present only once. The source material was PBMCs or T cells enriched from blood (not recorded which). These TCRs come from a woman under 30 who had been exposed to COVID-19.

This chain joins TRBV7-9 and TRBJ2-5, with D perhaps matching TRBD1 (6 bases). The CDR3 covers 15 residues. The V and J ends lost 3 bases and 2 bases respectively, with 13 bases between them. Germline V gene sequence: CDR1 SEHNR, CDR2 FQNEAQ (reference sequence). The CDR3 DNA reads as TGTGCCAGCAGCTTCGGCGTAACAGGGCAAGAGACCCAGTACTTC. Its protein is CASSFGVTGQETQYF.

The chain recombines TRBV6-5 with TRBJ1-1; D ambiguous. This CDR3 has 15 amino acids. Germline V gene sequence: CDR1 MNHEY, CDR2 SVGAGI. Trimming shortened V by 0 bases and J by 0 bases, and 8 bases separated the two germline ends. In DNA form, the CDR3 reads TGTGCCAGCAGTTACTCGAGTGCGCTGAACACTGAAGCTTTCTTT. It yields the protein CASSYSSALNTEAFF.

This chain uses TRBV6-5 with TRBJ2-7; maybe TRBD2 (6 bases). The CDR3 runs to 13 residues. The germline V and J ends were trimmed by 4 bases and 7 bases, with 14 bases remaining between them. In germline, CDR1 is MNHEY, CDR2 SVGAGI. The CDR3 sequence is CASSWEAHYEQYF. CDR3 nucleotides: TGTGCCAGCAGTTGGGAGGCCCATTATGAGCAGTACTTC.

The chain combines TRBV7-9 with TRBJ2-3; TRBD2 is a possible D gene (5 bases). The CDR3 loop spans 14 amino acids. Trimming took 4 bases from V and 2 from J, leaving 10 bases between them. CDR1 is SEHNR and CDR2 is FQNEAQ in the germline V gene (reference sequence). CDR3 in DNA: TGTGCCAGCAGCTACCGGGAATTCACAGATACGCAGTATTTT. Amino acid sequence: CASSYREFTDTQYF.

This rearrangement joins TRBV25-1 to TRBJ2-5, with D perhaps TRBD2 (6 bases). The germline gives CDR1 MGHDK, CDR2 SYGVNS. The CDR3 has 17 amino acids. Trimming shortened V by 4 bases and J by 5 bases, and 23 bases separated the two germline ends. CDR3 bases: TGTGCCAGCAGTGCGCACCAAGTAGCGGAAAGACGGGAGACCCAGTACTTC. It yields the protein CASSAHQVAERRETQYF.

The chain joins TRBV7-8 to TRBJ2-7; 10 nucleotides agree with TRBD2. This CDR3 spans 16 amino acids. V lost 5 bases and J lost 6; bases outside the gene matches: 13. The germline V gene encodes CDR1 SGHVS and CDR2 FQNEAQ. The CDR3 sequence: CASSIRTSGPPAEQYF. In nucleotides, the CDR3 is TGTGCCAGCAGCATCCGGACTAGCGGCCCTCCTGCCGAGCAGTACTTC.

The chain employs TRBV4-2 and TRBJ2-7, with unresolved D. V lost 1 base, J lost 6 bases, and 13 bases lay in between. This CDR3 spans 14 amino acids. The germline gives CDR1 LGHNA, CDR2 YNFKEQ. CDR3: CASSQGAGSGEQYF. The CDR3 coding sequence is TGTGCCAGCAGCCAAGGGGCAGGCTCCGGCGAGCAGTACTTC.

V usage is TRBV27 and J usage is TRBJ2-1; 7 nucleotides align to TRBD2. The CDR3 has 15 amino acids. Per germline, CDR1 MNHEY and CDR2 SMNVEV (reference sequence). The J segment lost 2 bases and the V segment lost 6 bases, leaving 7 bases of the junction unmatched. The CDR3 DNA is TGTGCCAGCAGATCGACTAGCTGGACCTACAATGAGCAGTTCTTC. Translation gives CASRSTSWTYNEQFF.

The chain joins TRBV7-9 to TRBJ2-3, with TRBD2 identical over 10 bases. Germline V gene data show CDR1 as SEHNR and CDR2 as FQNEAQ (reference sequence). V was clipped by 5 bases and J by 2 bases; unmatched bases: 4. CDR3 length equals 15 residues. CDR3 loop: CASSALAGPTDTQYF. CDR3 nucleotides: TGTGCCAGCAGCGCACTAGCGGGACCCACAGATACGCAGTATTTT.

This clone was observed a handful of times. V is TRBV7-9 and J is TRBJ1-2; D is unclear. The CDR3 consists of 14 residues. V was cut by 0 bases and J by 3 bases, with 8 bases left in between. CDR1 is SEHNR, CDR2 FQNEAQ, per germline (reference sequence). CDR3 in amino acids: CASSLAAEDYGYTF. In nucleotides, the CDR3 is TGTGCCAGCAGCTTAGCGGCAGAGGACTATGGCTACACCTTC.

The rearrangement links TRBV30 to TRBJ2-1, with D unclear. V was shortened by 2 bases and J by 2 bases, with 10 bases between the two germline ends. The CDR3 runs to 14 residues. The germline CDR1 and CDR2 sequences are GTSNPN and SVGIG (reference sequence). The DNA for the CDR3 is TGTGCCTGGAGTCATTCCAGAACCTACAATGAGCAGTTCTTC. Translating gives CAWSHSRTYNEQFF.

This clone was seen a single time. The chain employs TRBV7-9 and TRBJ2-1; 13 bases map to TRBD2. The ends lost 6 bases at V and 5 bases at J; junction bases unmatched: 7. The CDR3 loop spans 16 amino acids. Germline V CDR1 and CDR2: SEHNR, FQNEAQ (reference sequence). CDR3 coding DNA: TGTGCCAGCAGTCCCGGGACTAGCGGGGAAGACAATGAGCAGTTCTTC. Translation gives CASSPGTSGEDNEQFF. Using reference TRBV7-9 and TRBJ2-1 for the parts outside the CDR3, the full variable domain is DTGVSQNPRHKITKRGQNVTFRCDPISEHNRLYWYRQTLGQGPEFLTYFQNEAQLEKSRLLSDRFSAERPKGSFSTLEIQRTEQGDSAMYLCASSPGTSGEDNEQFFGPGTRLTVL.

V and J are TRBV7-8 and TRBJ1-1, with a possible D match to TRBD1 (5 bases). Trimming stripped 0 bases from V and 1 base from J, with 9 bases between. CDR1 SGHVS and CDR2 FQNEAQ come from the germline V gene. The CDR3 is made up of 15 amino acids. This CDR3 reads CASSLATVRNTEAFF. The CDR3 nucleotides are TGTGCCAGCAGCTTAGCGACAGTACGGAACACTGAAGCTTTCTTT.

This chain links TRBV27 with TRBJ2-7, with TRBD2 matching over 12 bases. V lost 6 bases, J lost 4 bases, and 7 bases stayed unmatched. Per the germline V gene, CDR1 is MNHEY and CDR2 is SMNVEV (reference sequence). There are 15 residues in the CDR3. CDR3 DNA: TGTGCCAGCAGAGAACTAGCGGGAGGTCGGTACGAGCAGTACTTC. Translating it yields CASRELAGGRYEQYF.

The DNA for the CDR3 is TGTGCCAGCAGCTTAGTTGGTCAGGGGAACACCATATATTTT. Amino acid sequence: CASSLVGQGNTIYF. The chain joins TRBV7-2 to TRBJ1-3, with D maybe TRBD1 (6 bases). The CDR3 is 14 residues long. The germline V gene encodes CDR1 SGHTA and CDR2 FQGNSA. Trimming shortened V by 1 base and J by 7 bases, and 11 bases separated the two germline ends. Full variable domain (outside the CDR3, taken from reference TRBV7-2 and TRBJ1-3): GAGVSQSPSNKVTEKGKDVELRCDPISGHTALYWYRQSLGQGLEFLIYFQGNSAPDKSGLPSDRFSAERTGGSVSTLTIQRTQQEDSAVYLCASSLVGQGNTIYFGEGSWLTVV.

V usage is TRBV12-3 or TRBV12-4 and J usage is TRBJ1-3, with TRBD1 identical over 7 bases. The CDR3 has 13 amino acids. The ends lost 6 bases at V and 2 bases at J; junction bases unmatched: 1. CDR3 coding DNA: TGTGCCAGCAGGGGGACAGCTGGAAACACCATATATTTT. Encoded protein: CASRGTAGNTIYF.

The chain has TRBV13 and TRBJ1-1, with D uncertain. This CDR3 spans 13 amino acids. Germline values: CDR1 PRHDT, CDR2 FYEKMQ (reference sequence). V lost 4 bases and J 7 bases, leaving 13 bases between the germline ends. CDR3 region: CASSSERRGEAFF. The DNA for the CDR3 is TGTGCCAGCAGCTCAGAGAGACGCGGTGAAGCTTTCTTT.

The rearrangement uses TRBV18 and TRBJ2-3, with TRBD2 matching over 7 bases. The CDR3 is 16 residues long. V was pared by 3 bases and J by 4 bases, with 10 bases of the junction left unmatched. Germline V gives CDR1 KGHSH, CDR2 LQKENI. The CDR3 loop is CASSPPAAGVADTQYF. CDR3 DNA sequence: TGTGCCAGCTCACCTCCGGCCGCGGGAGTAGCAGATACGCAGTATTTT.

In DNA form, the CDR3 reads TGCGCCAGCAAAAACCTAGCGGGAGCTGAGACCCAGTACTTC. Its protein product is CASKNLAGAETQYF. This sequence joins TRBV4-1 and TRBJ2-5, with 10 bases identical to TRBD2. Germline-derived CDR1 and CDR2 are MGHRA and YSYEKL. There are 14 residues in the CDR3. Trimming removed 7 bases from V and 5 bases from J; junction bases left unmatched: 7.

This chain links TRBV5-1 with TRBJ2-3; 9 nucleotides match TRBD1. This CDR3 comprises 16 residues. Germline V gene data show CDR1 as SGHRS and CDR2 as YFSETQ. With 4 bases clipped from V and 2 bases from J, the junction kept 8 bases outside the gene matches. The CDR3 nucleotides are TGCGCCAGCAGCGAACCCGGGACAGGGTACACAGATACGCAGTATTTT. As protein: CASSEPGTGYTDTQYF.

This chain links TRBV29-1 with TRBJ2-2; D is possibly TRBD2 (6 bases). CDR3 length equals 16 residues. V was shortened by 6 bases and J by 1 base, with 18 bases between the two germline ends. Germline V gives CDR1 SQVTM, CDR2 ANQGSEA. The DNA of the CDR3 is TGCAGCGTAGACGGCTACGCGGGGTGGAACACCGGGGAGCTGTTTTTT. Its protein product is CSVDGYAGWNTGELFF.

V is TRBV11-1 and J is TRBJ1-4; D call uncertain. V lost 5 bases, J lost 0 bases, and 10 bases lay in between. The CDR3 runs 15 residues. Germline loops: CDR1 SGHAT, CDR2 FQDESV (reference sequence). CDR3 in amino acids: CASSPGGTTNEKLFF. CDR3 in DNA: TGTGCCAGCAGCCCCGGAGGGACAACTAATGAAAAACTGTTTTTT.

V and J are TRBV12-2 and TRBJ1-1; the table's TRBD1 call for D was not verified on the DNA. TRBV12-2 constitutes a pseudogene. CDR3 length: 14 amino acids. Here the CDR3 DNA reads TGTGCAAGTCGCCATGACAGGGACCGAACTGAAGCTTTCTTT. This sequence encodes CASRHDRDRTEAFF.

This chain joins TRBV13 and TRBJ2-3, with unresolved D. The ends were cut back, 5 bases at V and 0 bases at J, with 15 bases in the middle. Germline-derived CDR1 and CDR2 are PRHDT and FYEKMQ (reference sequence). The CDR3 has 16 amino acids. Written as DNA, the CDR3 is TGTGCCAGCAGCCCCCGTAGTAGCCCCAGCACAGATACGCAGTATTTT. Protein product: CASSPRSSPSTDTQYF.

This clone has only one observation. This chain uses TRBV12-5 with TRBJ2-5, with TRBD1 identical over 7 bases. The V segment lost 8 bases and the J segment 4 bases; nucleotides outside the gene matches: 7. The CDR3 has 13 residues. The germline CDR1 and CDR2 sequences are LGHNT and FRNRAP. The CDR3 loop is CASSETGIETQYF. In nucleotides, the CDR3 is TGTGCTAGTAGCGAGACAGGGATAGAGACCCAGTACTTC.

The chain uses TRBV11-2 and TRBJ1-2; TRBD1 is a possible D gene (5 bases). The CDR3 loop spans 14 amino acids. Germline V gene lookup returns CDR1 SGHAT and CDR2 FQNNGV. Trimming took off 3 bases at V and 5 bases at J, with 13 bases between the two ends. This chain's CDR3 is CASSFTQGDYGYTF. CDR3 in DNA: TGTGCCAGCAGCTTTACCCAAGGGGATTATGGCTACACCTTC. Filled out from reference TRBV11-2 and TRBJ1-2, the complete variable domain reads EAGVAQSPRYKIIEKRQSVAFWCNPISGHATLYWYQQILGQGPKLLIQFQNNGVVDDSQLPKDRFSAERLKGVDSTLKIQPAKLEDSAVYLCASSFTQGDYGYTFGSGTRLTVV.